A single sample is the source of the 11 T cell receptor beta chains below, sequenced in a study of PD-1 blockade in mismatch repair-deficient tumors. TCRdb keeps only in-frame clones here, not all; method: immunoSEQ multiplex PCR. The sample holds fewer than 50,000 clones, around 79% seen once. The sequencing used peripheral blood, collected 4 weeks after starting pembrolizumab. The receptors derive from an adult with mismatch repair-deficient cancer.

The chain combines TRBV6-6 with TRBJ2-2, with 7 bases matching TRBD2. V was clipped by 7 bases and J by 3 bases; unmatched bases: 8. Germline CDR1 MNHNY, CDR2 SVGAGI (reference sequence). The CDR3 is 15 amino acids. The CDR3 nucleotides read TGTGCCAGCACTCGACTGGGGGGGGACACCGGGGAGCTGTTTTTT. This sequence encodes CASTRLGGDTGELFF.

The genes are TRBV30 and TRBJ1-5; D remains ambiguous. V lost 5 bases to trimming and J lost 6 bases, with 17 bases between them. CDR3 length equals 14 residues. Germline V gives CDR1 GTSNPN, CDR2 SVGIG (reference sequence). CDR3 region: CAWGVEGGSQPQHF. Written as DNA, the CDR3 is TGTGCCTGGGGGGTGGAGGGTGGTAGTCAGCCCCAGCATTTT.

The chain uses TRBV6-5 and TRBJ2-2; 10 positions match TRBD2. Looked up from germline, CDR1 is MNHEY and CDR2 is SVGAGI. The CDR3 sequence is 15 residues long. Trimming cost V 4 bases and J 6 bases; bases outside gene matches: 5. The CDR3 loop is CASSFLAGEAGELFF. DNA of the CDR3: TGTGCCAGCAGTTTTCTAGCGGGAGAAGCCGGGGAGCTGTTTTTT.

The rearrangement links TRBV5-6 to TRBJ2-2; the D is unclear. Germline assignment: CDR1 SGHDT and CDR2 YYEEEE. Trimming removed 0 bases from V and 8 bases from J, with 8 bases in between. The CDR3 is made up of 13 amino acids. This CDR3 reads CASSLAWGGELFF. Written as DNA, the CDR3 is TGTGCCAGCAGCTTGGCCTGGGGAGGGGAGCTGTTTTTT.

The rearrangement joins TRBV19 to TRBJ2-5; TRBD2 matches 8 bases. CDR3 length equals 12 residues. The V and J ends lost 7 bases and 5 bases, in that order; junction bases with no gene match: 3. Germline loops: CDR1 LNHDA, CDR2 SQIVND (reference sequence). The CDR3 sequence: CASTGTSETQYF. The CDR3 DNA reads as TGTGCCAGTACCGGGACTAGTGAGACCCAGTACTTC.

Only one count was recorded for this clone. V and J are TRBV4-1 and TRBJ2-5; unclear D gene. V was clipped by 0 bases and J by 5 bases, with 13 bases between them. CDR3 length equals 15 residues. Germline V gives CDR1 MGHRA, CDR2 YSYEKL. The CDR3 coding sequence is TGCGCCAGCAGCCAAGATCCCTGGGATTCTGAGACCCAGTACTTC. It translates to CASSQDPWDSETQYF.

The chain employs TRBV14 and TRBJ1-1; a weak D match, TRBD1 (5 bases). V shed 4 bases and J shed 4 bases, with 13 bases lying between them. Germline loops: CDR1 SGHDN, CDR2 FVKESK. CDR3 size: 14 residues. In DNA, the CDR3 is TGTGCCAGCAGCCCCCCCCAGGGTCCCACTGAAGCTTTCTTT. It encodes CASSPPQGPTEAFF.

The rearrangement links TRBV19 to TRBJ2-1; 11 nucleotides agree with TRBD2. Per the germline V gene, CDR1 is LNHDA and CDR2 is SQIVND (reference sequence). This CDR3 is built from 15 residues. Trimming at V came to 2 bases and at J to 8 bases, leaving 5 bases not matched to a gene. The CDR3 here is CASSIRALAGDEQFF. The CDR3 DNA follows: TGTGCCAGTAGTATACGAGCACTAGCGGGAGATGAGCAGTTCTTC.

This chain connects TRBV4-3 to TRBJ2-7; TRBD1 matches at 7 bases. The CDR3 totals 15 residues. The ends lost 0 bases at V and 7 bases at J; junction bases unmatched: 9. In germline, CDR1 is LGHNA, CDR2 YSLEER. CDR3 protein: CASSQDGARQGEQYF. CDR3 DNA sequence: TGCGCCAGCAGCCAAGATGGGGCCCGACAGGGAGAGCAGTACTTC.

The rearrangement joins TRBV5-1 to TRBJ2-7; 9 bases agree with TRBD1. The trim removed 0 bases at V and 3 bases at J, leaving 13 bases unmatched. Germline V gene sequence: CDR1 SGHRS, CDR2 YFSETQ. The CDR3 is made up of 18 amino acids. The chain's CDR3 is CASSLGISGTGINYEQYF. CDR3 bases: TGCGCCAGCAGCTTGGGAATCTCCGGGACAGGGATTAACTACGAGCAGTACTTC.

V gene TRBV28 combines with J gene TRBJ1-3; TRBD1 agrees at 9 bases. V trimming: 6 bases; J trimming: 2 bases; junction bases outside the gene matches: 11. Per germline, CDR1 MDHEN and CDR2 SYDVKM. There are 17 residues in the CDR3. The CDR3 bases are TGTGCCAGCAGCCTAGTAGCTGGGACAGGGACTGGAAACACCATATATTTT. Amino acid sequence: CASSLVAGTGTGNTIYF.